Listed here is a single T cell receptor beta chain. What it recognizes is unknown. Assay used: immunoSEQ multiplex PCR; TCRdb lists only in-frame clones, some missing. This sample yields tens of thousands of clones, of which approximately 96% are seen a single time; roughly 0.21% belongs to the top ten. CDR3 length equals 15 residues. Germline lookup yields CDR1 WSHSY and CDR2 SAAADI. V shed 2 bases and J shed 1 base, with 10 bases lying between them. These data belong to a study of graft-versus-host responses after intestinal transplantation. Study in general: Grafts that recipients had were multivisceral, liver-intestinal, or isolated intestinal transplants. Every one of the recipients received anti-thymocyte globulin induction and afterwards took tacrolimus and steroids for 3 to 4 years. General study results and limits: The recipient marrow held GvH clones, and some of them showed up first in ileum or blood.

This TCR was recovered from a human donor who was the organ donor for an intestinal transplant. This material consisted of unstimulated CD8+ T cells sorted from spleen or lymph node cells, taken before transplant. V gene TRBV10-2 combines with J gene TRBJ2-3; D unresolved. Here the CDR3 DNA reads TGCGCCAGCAGTGAGGGAAGTTGGGGCACAGATACGCAGTATTTT. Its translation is CASSEGSWGTDTQYF.